This T cell receptor (beta chain) emerged from a study of identical twins. This clonotype was seen ten or more times. Template switching supplied a universal primer site; unique molecular identifiers were carried on the cDNA. TCRdb reprocessed the 5' RACE reads with MiXCR, giving one entry per CDR3 protein. The sample consists of approximately 230,000 distinct CDR3 sequences, around 6.5% of them appearing once. Trimming stripped 4 bases from V and 1 base from J, with 5 bases between. This CDR3 contains 12 residues. The sample also formed part of further work on T cells expressing NK-cell markers. Turning to that study: For several experiments, T cell sorting was restricted to the alpha-beta TCR population by means of an anti-gamma-delta TCR antibody. Similarly, these clonotypes led the CD3+CD56-NKG2C+ fraction as well in four donors. Whether expanded NKG2C+ T cell clones were HCMV-specific remained unclear.

The chain recombines TRBV12-3 or TRBV12-4 with TRBJ2-7, with unresolved D. The sequence derives from a woman aged 18 to 35 in good health. Sequenced input: CD8+ T cells sorted from blood. The CDR3 DNA follows: TGTGCCAGCAGTTCCGCTTCCTACGAGCAGTACTTC. Translated, it gives CASSSASYEQYF.